Included here is one TCR beta chain sequence, with context. This table comes from immunoSEQ multiplex PCR, and its TCRdb copy is limited to in-frame clones, with some not included. The repertoire has roughly 40,000 clones, more than 85% of them found once; the top ten carry approximately 0.5%. This sample is part of a study of T cell changes during pregnancy in multiple sclerosis. The sequence was obtained from a female donor in good health, enrolled as a control in a pregnancy study. This material consisted of CD4+ T cells from peripheral blood mononuclear cells, taken in the second trimester of pregnancy.

The CDR3 DNA reads as TGTGCCAGCAGCCCAACTGGGAGACAGGGGTCCTACGAGCAGTACTTC. Translation gives CASSPTGRQGSYEQYF. The chain couples TRBV5-5 to TRBJ2-7; 8 bases are a match to TRBD1. Germline assignment: CDR1 SGHKS and CDR2 YYEKEE (reference sequence). The CDR3 length is 16 residues. The junction had 10 bases not matched to a gene; V was cut back by 4 bases and J by 1 base.